This T cell receptor (beta chain) stems from a study of cytomegalovirus exposure and HLA in healthy donors. This CDR3 has 17 residues. Trimming took off 0 bases at V and 5 bases at J, with 14 bases between the two ends. From germline, CDR1 is MGHRA and CDR2 YSYEKL. Researchers ran the PCR with 60 Vbeta and 13 Jbeta primers. Sequenced by immunoSEQ multiplex PCR; TCRdb stores in-frame clones only, minus some. The sample gives roughly 200,000 clones, around three quarters of which show up once; around 1.9% is in the top ten. Sequenced material: PBMCs. V gene TRBV4-1 combines with J gene TRBJ1-6, with D perhaps TRBD1 (6 bases). This TCR came from a man aged 25 to 45 in good health and CMV-seronegative. The CDR3 reads CASSQDPQGSDNSPLHF. For the CDR3, the DNA is TGCGCCAGCAGCCAAGATCCCCAGGGGTCGGATAATTCACCCCTCCACTTT.